The next 13 T cell receptor beta chains were all read from a single sample in a study of blood T cell repertoires in COVID-19. TCRdb's table, derived via immunoSEQ multiplex PCR, lists solely in-frame clones and lacks some. The sample lists about 250,000 clones, about 87% seen once, with 2.5% to 3.5% in the top ten. Sequencing used PBMCs or T cells enriched from blood (not recorded which). These receptors were taken from a woman aged 40 to 50 who had been exposed to COVID-19.

This chain uses TRBV28 with TRBJ2-2; 8 nucleotides align to TRBD2. CDR3 size: 17 residues. CDR1 is MDHEN, CDR2 SYDVKM, per germline. V lost 6 bases and J lost 2; bases outside the gene matches: 11. CDR3 sequence: CASSPIAGYRNTGELFF. The DNA of the CDR3 is TGTGCCAGCAGCCCGATAGCGGGGTATCGTAACACCGGGGAGCTGTTTTTT.

The rearrangement uses TRBV19 and TRBJ2-1, with 12 bases aligning to TRBD2. J gave up 0 bases and V 8 bases, and 5 bases lay outside the gene matches. CDR1 LNHDA and CDR2 SQIVND come from the germline V gene (reference sequence). CDR3 length equals 16 residues. CDR3 bases: TGTGCCAGTTCTCTAGCGGGAGGGACCTCCTACAATGAGCAGTTCTTC. Amino acids: CASSLAGGTSYNEQFF.

About this clone: The germline gene is not matched at one end of the junction; a read error may be the cause. The V gene is TRBV5-1, the J gene TRBJ1-1, with unresolved D. Germline CDR1 SGHRS, CDR2 YFSETQ. This CDR3 has 17 amino acids. DNA for the CDR3: TGTGCCAGCAGCTTGTCGGAAAGGTCGGGAATGAACACTGAAGCTTTCTTT. Amino acids: CASSLSERSGMNTEAFF.

The V call is TRBV6-4, the J call TRBJ2-1; the match to TRBD2 covers 10 bases. The J segment lost 4 bases and the V segment lost 3 bases, leaving 3 bases of the junction unmatched. CDR3 length: 15 amino acids. Germline-derived CDR1 and CDR2 are MRHNA and SNTAGT. The CDR3 DNA is TGTGCCAGCAGTGAAGGACTAGCGGAATACAATGAGCAGTTCTTC. This sequence encodes CASSEGLAEYNEQFF.

The rearrangement links TRBV4-2 to TRBJ1-1; D unclear. CDR3 length: 15 amino acids. V lost 0 bases and J lost 2, with 10 bases in between. Germline V CDR1 and CDR2: LGHNA, YNFKEQ. The CDR3 is CASSQEVQKNTEAFF. The DNA for the CDR3 is TGTGCCAGCAGCCAAGAGGTACAAAAAAACACTGAAGCTTTCTTT.

The chain employs TRBV6-2 or TRBV6-3 and TRBJ2-1; no firm D call. The CDR3 spans 11 residues. Trimming pared 4 bases from V and 9 bases from J, leaving 7 bases between. Germline V lookup: CDR1 MNHEY, CDR2 SVGEGT. The CDR3 coding sequence is TGTGCCAGCAGTTTTAACATTGAGCAGTTCTTC. Protein sequence: CASSFNIEQFF.

The chain joins TRBV7-2 to TRBJ2-1; 8 nucleotides line up with TRBD2. This CDR3 comprises 14 residues. V was clipped by 5 bases and J by 9 bases; unmatched bases: 9. Germline assignment: CDR1 SGHTA and CDR2 FQGNSA. In DNA form, the CDR3 reads TGTGCCAGCAGCCCGGCCGGGACTAGGATTGAGCAGTTCTTC. Translation gives CASSPAGTRIEQFF. The full variable domain, in which reference TRBV7-2 and TRBJ2-1 provide the parts outside the CDR3, is GAGVSQSPSNKVTEKGKDVELRCDPISGHTALYWYRQSLGQGLEFLIYFQGNSAPDKSGLPSDRFSAERTGGSVSTLTIQRTQQEDSAVYLCASSPAGTRIEQFFGPGTRLTVL.

V and J are TRBV30 and TRBJ2-5; D may be TRBD2 (6 bases). CDR3 length: 13 residues. The germline V gene encodes CDR1 GTSNPN and CDR2 SVGIG (reference sequence). The V end lost 2 bases, the J end lost 2 bases, and 9 bases lay between the germline ends. The CDR3 DNA reads TGTGCCTGGAGTCCCGGGAGACAAGAGACCCAGTACTTC. This translates into CAWSPGRQETQYF.

V usage is TRBV12-3 or TRBV12-4 and J usage is TRBJ1-2; D not resolved. The CDR3 loop spans 13 amino acids. V lost 6 bases and J 4 bases, leaving 12 bases between the germline ends. The CDR3 region has the DNA TGTGCCAGCAGATGGACGGGGTCCTATGGCTACACCTTC. Translation: CASRWTGSYGYTF.

This clone was observed a single time. The identical CDR3 is also encoded by other nucleotide sequences in the sample. V is TRBV7-3 and J is TRBJ1-1, with D uncertain. The CDR3 runs 13 residues. The V and J ends lost 2 bases and 2 bases respectively, with 6 bases between them. Germline V lookup: CDR1 SGHTA, CDR2 FQGTGA. The CDR3 here is CASSLSGNTEAFF. The DNA of the CDR3 is TGTGCCAGCAGCTTATCAGGAAACACTGAAGCTTTCTTT.

As regards this clone: Other DNA variants within this sample encode the same CDR3. V is TRBV5-6 and J is TRBJ2-2; 9 bases are shared with TRBD1. V shed 2 bases and J 4 bases; nucleotides not matched to a gene: 3. This CDR3 comprises 15 residues. Germline lookup yields CDR1 SGHDT and CDR2 YYEEEE. The CDR3 is CASSFRDRATGELFF. The DNA for the CDR3 is TGTGCCAGCAGCTTCCGGGACAGGGCCACCGGGGAGCTGTTTTTT.

This chain joins TRBV12-3 or TRBV12-4 and TRBJ1-1; D might be TRBD1 (6 bases). This CDR3 is built from 13 residues. With 4 bases removed from V and 1 base from J, the gap between germline ends came to 7 bases. The CDR3 sequence: CASSWGRNTEAFF. The CDR3, as DNA: TGTGCCAGCAGTTGGGGGCGGAACACTGAAGCTTTCTTT.

The chain links TRBV9 to TRBJ2-7; TRBD2 matches 10 bases. CDR1 and CDR2 from the germline V gene are SGDLS and YYNGEE. This CDR3 contains 16 residues. With 4 bases clipped from V and 4 bases from J, the junction kept 11 bases outside the gene matches. CDR3 nucleotides: TGTGCCAGCAGCCACATAAGCGGGAGGGCCAAATACGAGCAGTACGTC. Its translation: CASSHISGRAKYEQYV.